This T cell receptor beta chain was recorded in a study of T-cell reconstitution after alpha-beta-depleted transplantation in children (dated by TCRdb to 2016 to 2017). At the level of the whole study: Using TCR repertoire profiling, the study followed T-cell immune reconstitution in a quantitative way in children after TCRalphabeta/CD19-depleted allogeneic hematopoietic cell transplantation. Study-wide conclusions, independent of this receptor: The high TCRbeta diversity at day 60 in some patients was ascribed to recipient T cells and intrathymic progenitors that had survived conditioning. The apparently early recovery of alphabetaT-cell counts about two months after transplant reportedly depended on only several hundred rapidly expanded clones that came from non-depleted graft cells. Over subsequent months, a decline in hyperexpanded clone frequencies was noted, and after one year, T-cell counts and TCRbeta diversity were mostly ascribed to newly produced T cells.

The junction shows trimming of 4 bases on V and 2 bases on J, and the gene matches do not reach 9 bases of it. Reading from cysteine to phenylalanine, the CDR3 counts 16 amino acids. Here the CDR3 DNA is all that survives: 48 bases in frame from base 1. Library prep was done by PCR. Sequencing relied on an Illumina HiSeq 2500. TCR libraries were prepared with molecular barcoding, using unique molecular identifiers to normalize TCRbeta repertoire quantification. TCRdb handled the public reads itself, with Q25 trimming in fastp and clone calling in MiXCR, and kept productive beta chains. Merged by CDR3 protein, the rows form single entries marked with the most common genes and DNA. A total of some 600,000 distinct CDR3 sequences appear in this sample, 10% to 15% of them only once. The top ten hold roughly 2.3% of the sample. Explained via the paper, the treatment or condition label denotes: allogeneic hematopoietic cell transplantation with graft depleted of TCRalphabeta T cells and CD19 B cells. The transplant recipients were children given TCRalphabeta/CD19-depleted allogeneic hematopoietic cell grafts.

This clonotype was counted only a few times. Its target antigen remains unknown. Per-base quality was not reported, and no clone a single base away is much larger than it. The origin of this receptor is a male patient between 5 and 17 years old who had a stem cell transplant for acute myeloid leukemia, so the T cells may come from the graft donor. The sequences come from PBMCs, mostly from graft donor cells, collected 360 days after TCRalphabeta/CD19-depleted stem cell transplant. The chain uses TRBV12-3 or TRBV12-4 and TRBJ2-3, and 7 junctional nucleotides match TRBD1. CDR3 region: CASSSGTEILTDTQYF. Here is the DNA: TGTGCCAGCAGTTCCGGGACAGAGATACTCACAGATACGCAGTATTTT.